The clone carrying this TCR beta chain was found a few times. One entry per CDR3 protein, called by TCRdb with MiXCR from the 5' RACE reads. The table lists about 9,200 distinct CDR3 sequences, under 25% of them singletons, with just under 45% in the top ten. This entry belongs to a study of spatial heterogeneity in lung cancer. Time point here: blood at routine non-recurrence follow-up after resection. Sequences were derived from PBMCs, sampled at follow-up. The receptor's source is a male donor with early-stage non-small cell lung cancer.

This CDR3 reads CASSSDSSYEQYF. The CDR3 nucleotides read TGTGCCAGCAGCTCCGACAGTTCCTACGAGCAGTACTTC. The chain combines TRBV7-9 with TRBJ2-7; a weak D match, TRBD1 (5 bases). CDR1 SEHNR and CDR2 FQNEAQ come from the germline V gene (reference sequence). V was trimmed by 4 bases and J by 1 base, leaving 8 bases between them. CDR3 length equals 13 residues.